This T cell receptor (beta chain) is drawn from a study of blood T cells in healthy people across ages. Study observations and caveats: Investigators treated diversity estimates from one million T cells as underestimates. Fewer expanded clones and more diversity marked long-lived versus aged donors.

V trimming: 6 bases; J trimming: 9 bases; junction bases outside the gene matches: 8. Germline values: CDR1 MNHEY, CDR2 SMNVEV (reference sequence). This CDR3 has 15 residues. Primers used in a second PCR of roughly 6 to 12 cycles were a sample-barcoded 5' primer and a J-beta primer mix. TCRdb re-called the 5' RACE reads through MiXCR, storing one row per CDR3 protein. The sample includes 550,000 to 750,000 distinct CDR3 sequences, roughly 20% of them seen just once. Healthy Caucasian individuals from Russia aged about 6 to 95 were enrolled as donors. As for this clonotype: The antigen remains undetermined.

This chain joins TRBV27 and TRBJ2-3, with 14 nucleotides matching TRBD2. Sequencing was carried out using blood. The receptor's source is a man between 65 and 85 years old in good health. DNA for the CDR3: TGTGCCAGCAGACCCGGGACTAGCGGGAGTGGAACGCAGTATTTT. Protein sequence: CASRPGTSGSGTQYF.